The 2 T cell receptor beta chains reported below all come from one sample, sequenced in a study of blood T cell repertoires in COVID-19. Assay used: immunoSEQ multiplex PCR; TCRdb lists only in-frame clones, some missing. The sample contains some 130,000 clones, more than 70% of which appear only once. The sample consisted of peripheral blood. The receptors come from a man aged 45-60 years with acute or convalescent COVID-19.

Worth noting for this clone: Distinct nucleotide sequences in the sample also encode this CDR3. The gene calls are TRBV9 and TRBJ1-3; no clear D. Trimming stripped 5 bases from V and 3 bases from J, with 9 bases between. From germline, CDR1 is SGDLS and CDR2 YYNGEE. This CDR3 is 13 amino acids long. The CDR3 loop reads CASSYGDGNTIYF. The CDR3 DNA reads as TGTGCCAGCAGTTACGGAGATGGAAACACCATATATTTT.

The chain joins TRBV27 to TRBJ1-1, with 7 bases that match TRBD1. Per the germline V gene, CDR1 is MNHEY and CDR2 is SMNVEV (reference sequence). The CDR3 is made up of 14 amino acids. J lost 3 bases, V lost 3 bases, and 4 bases had no gene match. The DNA of the CDR3 is TGTGCCAGCAGTTTGTTAGGACAGGACACTGAAGCTTTCTTT. Protein: CASSLLGQDTEAFF.